This T cell receptor (beta chain) was retrieved from a study of Graves' ophthalmopathy and Graves' hyperthyroidism. Germline lookup yields CDR1 SNHLY and CDR2 FYNNEI. The CDR3 is made up of 15 amino acids. V was trimmed by 4 bases and J by 0 bases, leaving 10 bases between them. By proportion, this clonotype is medium-sized (0.01 to 0.1%). From RNA, the CDR3 regions of TCR beta chains were amplified and sequenced. An initial RT-PCR round employing HTBI primers preceded a second-round multiplex PCR. One entry per CDR3 protein results from TCRdb running MiXCR on the multiplex PCR reads. This table has around 15,000 distinct CDR3 sequences, 45% to 55% appearing once.

The sample consisted of peripheral blood. The V call is TRBV2, the J call TRBJ1-5; possible D gene TRBD1, 5 bases. This receptor was taken from a woman aged 40 to 50 with stable Graves' hyperthyroidism. This CDR3 is CASSVWGSSNQPQHF. The CDR3 DNA is TGTGCCAGCAGTGTATGGGGCAGTAGCAATCAGCCCCAGCATTTT.